In this sample, the clone carrying this TCR beta chain turned up once. Antigen unknown. The CDR3 consists of 17 residues. The V gene's germline CDR1 is LNHDA and CDR2 SQIVND (reference sequence). Trimming removed 3 bases at V and 6 bases at J, with 20 bases between. Sequenced by immunoSEQ multiplex PCR; TCRdb stores in-frame clones only, minus some. The table includes about 72,000 clones, around four fifths detected once. These data come from a study of radiotherapy plus CTLA-4 blockade in lung cancer. In the study overall: Disease control was present in 30% to 40% of patients, and objective responses in 15% to 20%. General observations from the study: There was expansion of tumor-derived TCR clones in blood after radiotherapy plus ipilimumab. It was early blood T cell clone dynamics, with interferon-beta, that reportedly best predicted response.

Participants had chemo-refractory metastatic non-small-cell lung cancer and were treated with focal radiation plus ipilimumab CTLA-4 blockade. This TCR derives from a human donor with non-small cell lung cancer who had a complete response to radiotherapy plus ipilimumab. This sample comprised peripheral blood, obtained from a patient treated with radiotherapy plus ipilimumab. The rearrangement uses TRBV19 and TRBJ2-2; tentatively, D is TRBD1 or TRBD2 (5 bases each). The DNA for the CDR3 is TGTGCCAGTAGTATGACCCGAACCGGGACCGGGGCCGGGGAGCTGTTTTTT. Translation: CASSMTRTGTGAGELFF.